This T cell receptor beta chain was recovered during a study of blood T cell repertoires in COVID-19. Repertoires were generated with immunoSEQ multiplex PCR, while TCRdb's copy carries only in-frame clones and drops some. The profile covers hundreds of thousands of clones, with 70% to 90% appearing a single time and about 3.5% taken by the ten largest. This CDR3 is 14 amino acids long. Trimming took 4 bases from V and 0 from J, leaving 9 bases between them. Germline V gene sequence: CDR1 MDHEN, CDR2 SYDVKM. The sample taken for sequencing was PBMCs or T cells enriched from blood (not recorded which). V gene TRBV28 combines with J gene TRBJ1-2, with D tentatively TRBD1 (5 bases). The receptor's source is a woman aged 40 to 50 with acute COVID-19. CDR3 sequence: CASSSDISNYGYTF. CDR3 coding DNA: TGTGCCAGCAGTTCGGACATTTCTAACTATGGCTACACCTTC.